Below are 13 T cell receptor beta chains sequenced from a single sample in a study of cytomegalovirus exposure and HLA in healthy donors (dated by TCRdb to 2015 to 2018). The library was prepared using the immunoSEQ multiplex PCR assay. A mixture of 60 forward primers for TCR Vbeta segments and 13 reverse primers for TCR Jbeta segments was used in the multiplex PCR. TCRdb took over this immuneACCESS table, retaining in-frame rearrangements with V and J assigned. Such tables are incomplete; in checked studies, under half of the missing clones stem from an unresolved V gene, and the remainder is unexplained. The table for this sample lists 85,000 or so clones. Of the sample, around 1.1% is held by the ten largest clones. The sample was PBMCs. All receptors come from a woman in her twenties or thirties in good health and CMV-seronegative.

The chain recombines TRBV30 with TRBJ2-7; D ambiguous. The CDR3 contains 12 residues. Deletions cut 6 bases from V and 1 base from J, with 10 bases between. Germline CDR1 reads GTSNPN; CDR2 reads SVGIG (reference sequence). CDR3 sequence: CACQNPSYEQYF. The CDR3 DNA follows: TGTGCCTGCCAGAACCCTTCCTACGAGCAGTACTTC.

The CDR3, as DNA: TGTGCCTGGAGCGTTACAGGGGGCGCATCCGATACGCAGTATTTT. It yields the protein CAWSVTGGASDTQYF. The rearrangement links TRBV30 to TRBJ2-3, with 9 bases fitting TRBD1. J lost 6 bases, V lost 3 bases, and 10 bases had no gene match. CDR1 is GTSNPN, CDR2 SVGIG, per germline (reference sequence). This CDR3 spans 15 amino acids.

The chain combines TRBV4-1 with TRBJ1-2; possible D gene TRBD1, 6 bases. Per germline, CDR1 MGHRA and CDR2 YSYEKL. There are 15 residues in the CDR3. V was cut by 0 bases and J by 1 base, with 9 bases left in between. CDR3 coding DNA: TGCGCCAGCAGCCAAGACCAGGGGAGTAACTATGGCTACACCTTC. It specifies CASSQDQGSNYGYTF.

The chain employs TRBV6-5 and TRBJ2-1, with 7 nucleotides matching TRBD2. Per the germline V gene, CDR1 is MNHEY and CDR2 is SVGAGI. This CDR3 is 14 amino acids long. V was pared by 5 bases and J by 9 bases, with 10 bases of the junction left unmatched. For the CDR3, the DNA is TGTGCCAGCAGTATCGGTGGGAGGGCGGCTGAGCAGTTCTTC. Its translation is CASSIGGRAAEQFF.

The V call is TRBV18, the J call TRBJ1-2; 7 bases line up with TRBD1. The ends lost 1 base at V and 4 bases at J; junction bases unmatched: 12. Per the germline V gene, CDR1 is KGHSH and CDR2 is LQKENI. The CDR3 totals 17 residues. The CDR3 here is CASSPLDLRGRGYGYTF. The CDR3 nucleotides read TGTGCCAGCTCACCACTTGATTTAAGGGGGCGAGGCTATGGCTACACCTTC.

The CDR3 nucleotides are TGTGCCAGCAGCACTCGGGACAGGTATTCCTATGGCTACACCTTC. Translating it yields CASSTRDRYSYGYTF. The chain employs TRBV5-8 and TRBJ1-2, with 8 bases identical to TRBD1. V was pared by 4 bases and J by 4 bases, with 9 bases of the junction left unmatched. This CDR3 comprises 15 residues. Germline V gene lookup returns CDR1 SGHTS and CDR2 YDEGEE.

The chain carries TRBV4-2 and TRBJ2-7; a possible D gene is TRBD2 (6 bases). This CDR3 region has 14 residues. Germline assignment: CDR1 LGHNA and CDR2 YNFKEQ. Deletions cut 0 bases from V and 7 bases from J, with 13 bases between. The CDR3 nucleotides read TGTGCCAGCAGCCAAGATGACGGAGGGGAAGAGCAGTACTTC. Translated: CASSQDDGGEEQYF.

This chain uses TRBV5-4 with TRBJ1-2; D gene uncertain. Trimming took off 1 base at V and 3 bases at J, with 16 bases between the two ends. Germline loops: CDR1 SGHNT, CDR2 YYREEE (reference sequence). The length of the CDR3 is 16 residues. CDR3 bases: TGTGCCAGCAGCTTGAAATCAAGGAGTGGCTACTATGGCTACACCTTC. Residues: CASSLKSRSGYYGYTF.

For this clone: Sequence at one end of the junction differs from germline and may be a read error. The V gene is TRBV30, the J gene TRBJ2-7; the D call may be TRBD1 or TRBD2 (5 bases each). Germline V gene data show CDR1 as GTSNPN and CDR2 as SVGIG (reference sequence). CDR3 size: 15 residues. The CDR3 bases are TGTGCCGGGAGTGGCAGGGCCCCCACATTGGACGAGCAGTACTTC. Protein: CAGSGRAPTLDEQYF.

This sequence joins TRBV5-1 and TRBJ2-2; no reliable D call. Germline V CDR1 and CDR2: SGHRS, YFSETQ. The length of the CDR3 is 16 residues. Trimming removed 0 bases from V and 2 bases from J, with 11 bases in between. CDR3 coding DNA: TGCGCCAGCAGCTTGGGGAGACTCGTAAACACCGGGGAGCTGTTTTTT. Protein product: CASSLGRLVNTGELFF.

The rearrangement links TRBV10-3 to TRBJ1-2; TRBD1 matches at 7 bases. V was clipped by 9 bases and J by 5 bases; unmatched bases: 9. The CDR3 consists of 13 residues. From germline, CDR1 is ENHRY and CDR2 SYGVKD. The CDR3 nucleotides are TGTGCCATAACAGGGGACTTCTCTTATGGCTACACCTTC. Protein: CAITGDFSYGYTF.

This chain uses TRBV7-9 with TRBJ1-3; D unclear. Between the trimmed V and J ends, which lost 2 bases and 4 bases, there was a span of 9 bases. The CDR3 has 14 amino acids. Germline CDR1 SEHNR, CDR2 FQNEAQ (reference sequence). The chain's CDR3 is CASSLLSSGNTIYF. CDR3 DNA: TGTGCCAGCAGCTTACTATCTTCCGGAAACACCATATATTTT.

The V and J genes are TRBV28 and TRBJ2-2; 10 positions match TRBD1. With V trimmed by 6 bases and J by 5 bases, 6 bases remained unmatched. The CDR3 is 15 residues long. CDR1 is MDHEN, CDR2 SYDVKM, per germline. The CDR3 reads CASRRQGARTGELFF. The CDR3 DNA reads as TGTGCCAGCAGACGACAGGGGGCTCGGACCGGGGAGCTGTTTTTT.